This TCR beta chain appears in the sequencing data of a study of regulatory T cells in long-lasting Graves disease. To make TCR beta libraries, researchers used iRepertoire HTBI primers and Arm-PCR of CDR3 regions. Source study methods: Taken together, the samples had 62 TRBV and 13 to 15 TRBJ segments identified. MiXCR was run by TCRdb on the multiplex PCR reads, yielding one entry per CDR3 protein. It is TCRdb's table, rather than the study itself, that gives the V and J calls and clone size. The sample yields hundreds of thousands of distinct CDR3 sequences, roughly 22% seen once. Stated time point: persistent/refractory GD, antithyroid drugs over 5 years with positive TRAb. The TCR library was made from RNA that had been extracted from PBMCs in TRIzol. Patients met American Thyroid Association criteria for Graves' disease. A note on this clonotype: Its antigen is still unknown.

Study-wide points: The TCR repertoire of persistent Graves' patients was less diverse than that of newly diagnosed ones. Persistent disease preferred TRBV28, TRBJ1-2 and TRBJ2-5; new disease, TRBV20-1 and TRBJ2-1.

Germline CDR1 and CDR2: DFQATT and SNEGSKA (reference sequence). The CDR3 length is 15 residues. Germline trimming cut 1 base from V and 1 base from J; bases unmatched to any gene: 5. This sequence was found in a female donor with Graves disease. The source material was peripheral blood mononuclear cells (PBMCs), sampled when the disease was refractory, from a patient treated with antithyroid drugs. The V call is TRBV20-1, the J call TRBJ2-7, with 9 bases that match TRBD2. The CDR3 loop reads CSARGQREASYEQYF. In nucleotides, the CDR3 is TGCAGTGCTAGAGGCCAGCGGGAGGCTTCCTACGAGCAGTACTTC.